There are many counts of the clone carrying this T cell receptor beta chain. Losses at the gene ends were 6 bases for V and 1 base for J; bases not matched to a gene: 5. The germline CDR1 and CDR2 sequences are SEHNR and FQNEAQ (reference sequence). This CDR3 is built from 14 residues. These data are taken from a study of T-cell reconstitution after alpha-beta-depleted transplantation in children. Preparation of the TCRbeta library was carried out with unique molecular identifiers. TCRdb itself ran the PCR reads through MiXCR, one entry per CDR3 protein. The sample consists of just over 350,000 distinct CDR3 sequences, 10% to 15% of them appearing once.

Sequences were derived from PBMCs, sampled from the stem cell graft. The sequence was obtained from a human donor who donated a stem cell graft to a child with Fanconi anemia. V is TRBV7-9 and J is TRBJ1-1; 7 nucleotides align to TRBD1. The CDR3 spells CASSWGQSNTEAFF. CDR3 sequence (DNA): TGTGCCAGCAGTTGGGGACAGTCGAACACTGAAGCTTTCTTT.